This is a list of T cell receptor beta chains from one sample in a study of Ad26.COV2.S vaccination and SARS-CoV-2 variants. Only in-frame clones appear in the TCRdb table, and some are missing; sequencing was by immunoSEQ multiplex PCR. The sample lists 400,000 to 450,000 clones, roughly 90% occurring once. The source was peripheral blood, collected in a trial of Ad26.COV2.S vaccine versus placebo. All receptors derive from a person aged 18-60 years who received the Ad26.COV2.S COVID-19 vaccine or a placebo. CDR3s leave out the opening cysteine and the closing phenylalanine or tryptophan.

J: TRBJ2-3; V: TRBV5-1; CDR3: ASGSGGTAQY
J: TRBJ2-6; V: TRBV11-3; CDR3: ASSPGEDGANVLT
J: TRBJ2-1; V: TRBV7-2; CDR3: ASSPPWRLDPFDEQF
J: TRBJ1-5; V: TRBV7-2; CDR3: ASSFDGTGGNQPQH
J: TRBJ2-3; V: TRBV2; CDR3: ASSVHRDTQY
J: TRBJ1-2; V: TRBV18; CDR3: ASSPVPATNYGYT
J: TRBJ1-1; V: TRBV18; CDR3: ASSPLLGENTEAF
J: TRBJ2-1; V: TRBV11-2; CDR3: ASSLRQLASSYNEQF
J: TRBJ1-6; V: TRBV6-2/TRBV6-3; CDR3: ASSYGKGMTISPLH
J: TRBJ2-3; V: TRBV3-1/TRBV3-2; CDR3: ASSTGSYTDTQY
J: TRBJ2-1; V: TRBV19; CDR3: ASSRGISYNEQF
J: TRBJ1-4; V: TRBV5-5; CDR3: ASSFDPTAFNEKLF
J: TRBJ1-1; V: TRBV3-1/TRBV3-2; CDR3: ASSPGHSNTEAF
J: TRBJ2-1; V: TRBV6-5; CDR3: ASQKTSYNEQF
J: TRBJ2-7; V: TRBV28; CDR3: ASSLYTSNEQY
J: TRBJ2-7; V: TRBV27; CDR3: ASSLAGDLGPYEQY
J: TRBJ2-1; V: TRBV5-6; CDR3: ASSWTGTAYNEQF
J: TRBJ2-5; V: TRBV12-3/TRBV12-4; CDR3: ASSLGLRETQY
J: TRBJ1-6; V: TRBV4-3; CDR3: ASSQAIPPGPYNSPLH
J: TRBJ2-1; V: TRBV5-4; CDR3: ASSLGNWSQSSYNEQF
J: TRBJ2-1; V: TRBV10-2; CDR3: ASSETKTSDEQF
J: TRBJ1-2; V: TRBV7-9; CDR3: ASSLSPQWNYGYT
J: TRBJ1-4; V: TRBV5-6; CDR3: ASRVGSNEKLF
J: TRBJ1-5; V: TRBV6-6; CDR3: ASSLARDQNQPQH
J: TRBJ2-7; V: TRBV4-3; CDR3: ASSQKLESSYEQY
J: TRBJ1-4; V: TRBV7-2; CDR3: ASSLMGGNEKLF
J: TRBJ1-6; V: TRBV2; CDR3: ASSERHHLNSPLH
J: TRBJ2-7; V: TRBV27; CDR3: ASSLVQGYEQY
J: TRBJ1-2; V: TRBV19; CDR3: ASSIEVHYGYT
J: TRBJ2-1; V: TRBV10-1; CDR3: ASSGNRDRRVALSYNEQF
J: TRBJ1-6; V: TRBV30; CDR3: AWSTRVRSNSPLH
J: TRBJ2-4; V: TRBV29-1; CDR3: SVQEKGKNIQY
J: TRBJ2-3; V: TRBV19; CDR3: ASSIGLAGGSTDTQY
J: TRBJ2-7; V: TRBV7-2; CDR3: ASSLAAEAYEQY
J: TRBJ2-3; V: TRBV5-6; CDR3: ASSTRQGPDTQY
J: TRBJ2-5; V: TRBV10-3; CDR3: AISQRQETQY
J: TRBJ2-3; V: TRBV11-2; CDR3: ASSLATGYADTQY
J: TRBJ1-3; V: TRBV2; CDR3: ASSPKSPGGNTIY
J: TRBJ1-5; V: TRBV7-2; CDR3: ASSLGGRNNQPQH
J: TRBJ1-4; V: TRBV2; CDR3: ASREATNEKLF
J: TRBJ2-3; V: TRBV12-3/TRBV12-4; CDR3: ASSFGATDTQY
J: TRBJ1-3; V: TRBV7-8; CDR3: ASSSTRQGYSGNTIY